Listed here are 15 T cell receptor beta chains from one sample, sequenced in a study of spatial heterogeneity in lung cancer. Study outcomes and limitations: How many expanded intratumoral alpha and beta TCRs were present tracked the tumor mutation count, which was a count of nonsynonymous mutations.

Their antigens remain unidentified. The time point: sample taken at primary tumor resection. TCRdb independently ran MiXCR on the 5' RACE reads; one entry per CDR3 protein. Here the sample spans some 20,000 distinct CDR3 sequences, 15% to 20% being singletons. This specimen was lung tumor tissue, taken at surgery. The receptors derive from a female donor with early-stage non-small cell lung cancer.

By sample share, this clonotype is medium-sized. The gene calls are TRBV12-3 or TRBV12-4 and TRBJ2-5; no clear D gene. The CDR3 is 14 residues long. Trimming pared 4 bases from V and 0 bases from J, leaving 9 bases between. CDR3 nucleotide sequence: TGTGCCAGCAGTTCGGACGGGTACCAAGAGACCCAGTACTTC. It yields the protein CASSSDGYQETQYF.

The V gene is TRBV2, the J gene TRBJ2-4, with D uncertain. This CDR3 comprises 13 residues. Germline CDR1 SNHLY, CDR2 FYNNEI. V lost 5 bases, J lost 7 bases, and 12 bases lay in between. DNA for the CDR3: TGTGCCAGCAGTCGAGAAGAGCCCAACATTCAGTACTTC. Encoded protein: CASSREEPNIQYF.

This clonotype appeared once. The chain uses TRBV6-2 or TRBV6-3 and TRBJ2-3, with 11 bases identical to TRBD2. The V gene's germline CDR1 is MNHEY and CDR2 SVGEGT. Unmatched junction bases numbered 2, after V lost 3 bases and J lost 3 bases. The CDR3 is 15 amino acids. The CDR3 DNA sequence: TGTGCCAGCAGTTATAGCGGGAGGGCAACAGATACGCAGTATTTT. Residues: CASSYSGRATDTQYF.

This clonotype turned up a few times. The V call is TRBV7-3, the J call TRBJ2-5, with 9 bases that match TRBD1. Germline V gene sequence: CDR1 SGHTA, CDR2 FQGTGA. J gave up 4 bases and V 5 bases, and 2 bases lay outside the gene matches. The CDR3 is 13 amino acids. CDR3 loop: CASSQTGGETQYF. The DNA for the CDR3 is TGTGCCAGCAGCCAGACAGGGGGAGAGACCCAGTACTTC. Full variable domain (outside the CDR3, taken from reference TRBV7-3 and TRBJ2-5): GAGVSQTPSNKVTEKGKYVELRCDPISGHTALYWYRQSLGQGPEFLIYFQGTGAADDSGLPNDRFFAVRPEGSVSTLKIQRTERGDSAVYLCASSQTGGETQYFGPGTRLLVL.

This clonotype was recorded many times. The chain employs TRBV20-1 and TRBJ2-3, with a tentative D call TRBD2 (6 bases). V was shortened by 6 bases and J by 0 bases, with 16 bases between the two germline ends. Looked up from germline, CDR1 is DFQATT and CDR2 is SNEGSKA (reference sequence). The CDR3 extends over 15 amino acids. In DNA, the CDR3 is TGCAGTGCCCCCCCGGGACTCTGGAGCACAGATACGCAGTATTTT. Translation gives CSAPPGLWSTDTQYF.

This clonotype was found many times. The J gene is TRBJ2-3, the V gene TRBV20-1; D is possibly TRBD1 or TRBD2 (5 bases each). CDR3 length: 14 amino acids. Trimming took 0 bases from V and 6 from J, leaving 13 bases between them. Per germline, CDR1 DFQATT and CDR2 SNEGSKA (reference sequence). The CDR3 bases are TGCAGTGCTAGAGATCTCAAACGGGGCGATACGCAGTATTTT. Amino acids: CSARDLKRGDTQYF.

In its sample, this clonotype was seen many times. This chain joins TRBV27 and TRBJ2-1; either TRBD1 or TRBD2 may supply D (5 bases each). V lost 6 bases and J lost 1, with 10 bases in between. Germline V lookup: CDR1 MNHEY, CDR2 SMNVEV (reference sequence). The CDR3 has 14 residues. CDR3 protein: CASRVGPSYNEQFF. The CDR3, as DNA: TGTGCCAGCAGGGTGGGACCGTCCTACAATGAGCAGTTCTTC.

This sequence joins TRBV11-2 and TRBJ2-7; the match to TRBD2 covers 8 bases. Unmatched junction bases numbered 6, after V lost 5 bases and J lost 0 bases. Germline loops: CDR1 SGHAT, CDR2 FQNNGV. This CDR3 region has 15 residues. The CDR3 reads CASSISGISSYEQYF. The DNA of the CDR3 is TGTGCCAGCAGCATTAGCGGGATCAGCTCCTACGAGCAGTACTTC.

The genes are TRBV4-1 and TRBJ2-7; D gene uncertain. Trimming removed 4 bases from V and 5 bases from J, with 12 bases in between. In germline, CDR1 is MGHRA, CDR2 YSYEKL. The CDR3 runs to 13 residues. The CDR3 sequence is CASSRMGWDEQYF. DNA for the CDR3: TGCGCCAGCAGCCGTATGGGCTGGGACGAGCAGTACTTC.

The rearrangement links TRBV27 to TRBJ2-5; 10 bases align to TRBD2. Germline trimming cut 6 bases from V and 1 base from J; bases unmatched to any gene: 5. The germline V gene has CDR1 MNHEY and CDR2 SMNVEV (reference sequence). This CDR3 region has 15 residues. The CDR3 DNA follows: TGTGCCAGCAGCAGGACTAGCGGACCCCAAGAGACCCAGTACTTC. As protein: CASSRTSGPQETQYF.

The chain recombines TRBV27 with TRBJ2-7, with 11 bases aligning to TRBD2. Germline lookup yields CDR1 MNHEY and CDR2 SMNVEV (reference sequence). This CDR3 spans 15 amino acids. V lost 4 bases and J lost 5; bases outside the gene matches: 7. The CDR3 DNA reads TGTGCCAGCAGTTCCCGACTAGCGGGAACGCACGAGCAGTACTTC. Its protein product is CASSSRLAGTHEQYF.

Worth noting for this clonotype: It may be a read error: a sequence one base away is much more abundant. The chain joins TRBV2 to TRBJ2-1; 8 bases agree with TRBD2. The CDR3 covers 15 residues. Germline values: CDR1 SNHLY, CDR2 FYNNEI. The chain's CDR3 is CASSPSGSSYNEKFF. CDR3 in DNA: TGTGCCAGCAGTCCAAGCGGGAGCTCCTACAATGAGAAGTTCTTC. The variable domain in full, with the rest retrieved from reference TRBV2 and TRBJ2-1, is EPEVTQTPSHQVTQMGQEVILRCVPISNHLYFYWYRQILGQKVEFLVSFYNNEISEKSEIFDDQFSVERPDGSNFTLKIRSTKLEDSAMYFCASSPSGSSYNEKFFGPGTRLTVL.

The chain employs TRBV10-3 and TRBJ1-6; 8 bases are shared with TRBD1. Germline CDR1 reads ENHRY; CDR2 reads SYGVKD. The CDR3 consists of 15 residues. The V and J ends lost 6 bases and 10 bases, in that order; junction bases with no gene match: 11. The chain's CDR3 is CAISPQGAAGSPLHF. CDR3 nucleotide sequence: TGTGCCATCAGCCCTCAGGGGGCGGCGGGATCACCCCTCCACTTT.

The sample holds a few counts of this clonotype. The chain recombines TRBV12-3 or TRBV12-4 with TRBJ2-5; D ambiguous. This CDR3 spans 14 amino acids. V was clipped by 1 base and J by 4 bases, with 10 bases between them. CDR3 nucleotides: TGTGCCAGCAGTTTAGAGGCAGCGTTAGAGACCCAGTACTTC. Protein: CASSLEAALETQYF.

Comments on this clonotype: A much more abundant neighbour one base away suggests this may be a read error. This chain connects TRBV7-9 to TRBJ2-1, with D unresolved. Germline V gene sequence: CDR1 SEHNR, CDR2 FQNEAQ (reference sequence). Trimming shortened V by 7 bases and J by 6 bases, and 19 bases separated the two germline ends. The CDR3 is 15 amino acids. The CDR3 bases are TGTGCCAGCACCTTCCCGATCCCATCTTCCAATGAGCAGTTCTTC. The encoded protein is CASTFPIPSSNEQFF.